This entry lists 8 T cell receptor beta chains sequenced from one sample in a study of cytomegalovirus exposure and HLA in healthy donors. The PCR had 60 Vbeta and 13 Jbeta primers. Repertoires were generated with immunoSEQ multiplex PCR, while TCRdb's copy carries only in-frame clones and drops some. The data show some 150,000 clones, 80% to 90% seen once. The sample comprised PBMCs. These receptors all come from a woman aged 18-35 years in good health and CMV-seronegative.

The CDR3 protein is CASSLMGGAEAFF. The CDR3, as DNA: TGTGCCAGCAGCCTCATGGGGGGGGCTGAAGCTTTCTTT. The J gene is TRBJ1-1, the V gene TRBV5-4; a weak D match, TRBD1 (5 bases). The CDR3 runs to 13 residues. The V gene lost 4 bases and the J gene lost 6 bases, with 13 bases spanning the gap. Per the germline V gene, CDR1 is SGHNT and CDR2 is YYREEE (reference sequence).

This clone has more than one count but fewer than ten. The chain combines TRBV11-3 with TRBJ2-3, with D perhaps TRBD2 (6 bases). Germline loops: CDR1 SGHNT, CDR2 YENEEA. The CDR3 length is 15 residues. Trimming cost V 1 base and J 5 bases, with 13 bases left between them. The CDR3 bases are TGTGCCAGCAGCTTAGTTGGCGGGATGCTAGATACGCAGTATTTT. It yields the protein CASSLVGGMLDTQYF. The complete variable domain, with remaining parts taken from reference TRBV11-3 and TRBJ2-3, reads EAGVVQSPRYKIIEKKQPVAFWCNPISGHNTLYWYLQNLGQGPELLIRYENEEAVDDSQLPKDRFSAERLKGVDSTLKIQPAELGDSAVYLCASSLVGGMLDTQYFGPGTRLTVL.

The chain carries TRBV2 and TRBJ1-2, with 7 bases matching TRBD1. Trimming took 11 bases from V and 10 from J; bases not matched to a gene: 10. CDR1 and CDR2 (germline): SNHLY, FYNNEI. The CDR3 has 11 amino acids. The CDR3 loop is CAGGQGGLYTF. The CDR3 nucleotides read TGTGCCGGGGGGCAAGGGGGCCTCTACACCTTC.

The chain links TRBV7-9 to TRBJ2-3, with D tentatively TRBD1 (5 bases). CDR3 length: 15 amino acids. The V end was cut by 5 bases, the J end by 1 base, with 13 bases between. Per the germline V gene, CDR1 is SEHNR and CDR2 is FQNEAQ (reference sequence). The CDR3 DNA reads as TGTGCCAGCAGCCGGTCTCAAGGGGGCACAGATACGCAGTATTTT. This gives the protein CASSRSQGGTDTQYF.

The rearrangement joins TRBV30 to TRBJ2-7; D is uncertain. The CDR3 length is 14 residues. Germline CDR1 and CDR2: GTSNPN and SVGIG (reference sequence). Trimming took 4 bases from V and 0 from J, leaving 13 bases between them. CDR3 bases: TGTGCCTGGACACCGGAGATCATCTCCTACGAGCAGTACTTC. It translates to CAWTPEIISYEQYF. Full variable domain (rest looked up from reference TRBV30 and TRBJ2-7): SQTIHQWPATLVQPVGSPLSLECTVEGTSNPNLYWYRQAAGRGLQLLFYSVGIGQISSEVPQNLSASRPQDRQFILSSKKLLLSDSGFYLCAWTPEIISYEQYFGPGTRLTVT.

The chain joins TRBV5-6 to TRBJ2-1; D perhaps matches TRBD1 (5 bases). Trimming took 1 base from V and 15 from J, leaving 20 bases between them. CDR1 and CDR2 from the germline V gene are SGHDT and YYEEEE. The CDR3 has 14 amino acids. CDR3 nucleotide sequence: TGTGCCAGCAGCTTGCGGAACCAGCTATTAAGGGGGTTCTTC. Protein sequence: CASSLRNQLLRGFF.

The chain combines TRBV28 with TRBJ2-7; 9 bases are a match to TRBD2. The junction had 13 bases not matched to a gene; V was cut back by 5 bases and J by 2 bases. Germline V CDR1 and CDR2: MDHEN, SYDVKM. There are 17 residues in the CDR3. CDR3 nucleotides: TGTGCCAGCAGTCCCCTTGGTGGTAGCGGGGGAGCCTACGAGCAGTACTTC. Translating it yields CASSPLGGSGGAYEQYF.

CDR3 nucleotides: TGCGCCAGCAGCCCACGAACTAGCGGCACCTACGAGCAGTACTTC. It specifies CASSPRTSGTYEQYF. The genes are TRBV5-1 and TRBJ2-7; TRBD2 matches at 8 bases. The CDR3 spans 15 residues. After removal of 4 bases from V and 2 bases from J, the junction contained 8 bases not matched to a gene. Germline-derived CDR1 and CDR2 are SGHRS and YFSETQ.